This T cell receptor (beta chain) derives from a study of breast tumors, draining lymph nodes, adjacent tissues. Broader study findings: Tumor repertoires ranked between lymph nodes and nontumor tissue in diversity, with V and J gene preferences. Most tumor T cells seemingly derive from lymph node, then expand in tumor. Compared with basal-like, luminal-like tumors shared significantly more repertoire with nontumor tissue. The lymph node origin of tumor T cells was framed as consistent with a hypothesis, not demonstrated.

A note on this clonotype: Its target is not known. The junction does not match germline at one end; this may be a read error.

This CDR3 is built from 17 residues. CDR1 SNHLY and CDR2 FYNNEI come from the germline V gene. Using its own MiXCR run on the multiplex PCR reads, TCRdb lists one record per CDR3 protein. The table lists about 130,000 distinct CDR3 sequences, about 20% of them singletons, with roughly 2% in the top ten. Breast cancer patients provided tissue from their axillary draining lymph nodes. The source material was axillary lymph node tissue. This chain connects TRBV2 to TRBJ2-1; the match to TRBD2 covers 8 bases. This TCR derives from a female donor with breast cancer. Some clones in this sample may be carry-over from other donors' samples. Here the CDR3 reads CAGSVPWGTSGGNEQFF. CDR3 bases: TGTGCCGGCAGTGTTCCCTGGGGCACTAGCGGAGGGAATGAGCAGTTCTTC.